This TCR beta chain was profiled in a study of CD8+ T cells in alopecia areata. The overall study: A 6-month period off drug followed tofacitinib, which lasted 6 to 18 months. Findings and limits, study-wide: Especially in alopecia totalis/universalis, lesional scalp showed greater clonality than normal scalp did. Whereas mice showed it more clearly, TCR sharing across patients was murkier, possibly because of HLA.

This CDR3 is 12 amino acids long. Germline lookup yields CDR1 LNHDA and CDR2 SQIVND (reference sequence). Trimming left V 4 bases short and J 5 bases short, with 6 bases between. About this clone itself: No antigen is known for it.

Following RNA extraction, reverse transcription yielded cDNA that acted as the sequencing template. The assay was immunoSEQ multiplex PCR, and TCRdb's table has in-frame clones only and misses some. The data contain around 160,000 clones, more than 75% of them seen just once; the ten biggest clones take up approximately 16%. This TCR derives from a human donor with alopecia areata. The rearrangement uses TRBV19 and TRBJ1-5; D gene unclear. The source material was CD8+ T cells sorted from blood, sampled at week 0. The CDR3 region is CASSTDYQPQHF. The CDR3 region has the DNA TGTGCCAGTAGTACCGACTATCAGCCCCAGCATTTT.